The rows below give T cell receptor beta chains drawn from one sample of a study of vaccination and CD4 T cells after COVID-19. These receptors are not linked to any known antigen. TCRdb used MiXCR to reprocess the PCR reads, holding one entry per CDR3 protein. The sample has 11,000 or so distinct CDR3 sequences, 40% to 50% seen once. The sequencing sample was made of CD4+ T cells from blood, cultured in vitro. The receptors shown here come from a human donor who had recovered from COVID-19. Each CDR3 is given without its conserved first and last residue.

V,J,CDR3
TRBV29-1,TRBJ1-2,SVQGTDGYT
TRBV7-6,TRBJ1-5,ASSLRPPAAEDSYSNQPQH
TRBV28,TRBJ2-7,ASTAGATIYEQY
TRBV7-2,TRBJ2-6,ASSARTLPSGANVLT
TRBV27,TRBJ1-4,ASPIGENNEKLF
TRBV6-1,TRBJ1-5,ASREQVHSNQPQH
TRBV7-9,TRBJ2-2,ASSHGQGATTGELF
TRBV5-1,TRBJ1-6,ASSQGQNNSPLH
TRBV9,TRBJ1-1,ASSAARGLAF
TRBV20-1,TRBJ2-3,SAPLPADTQY
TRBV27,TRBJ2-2,ASSSSGTNTGELF
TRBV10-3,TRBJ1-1,AISESPEEAF
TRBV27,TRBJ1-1,ASSPLTGPTEAF
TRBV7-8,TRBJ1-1,ASSLARGEGTEAF
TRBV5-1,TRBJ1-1,ASSEVGREAF
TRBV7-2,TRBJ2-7,ASSSYGTTYEQY
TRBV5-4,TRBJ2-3,ASSSDRRFGTQY
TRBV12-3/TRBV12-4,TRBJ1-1,ASTIGGVTEAF
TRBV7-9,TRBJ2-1,ASSGTTSGVF
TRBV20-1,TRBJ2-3,SAYVRGVGDTQY
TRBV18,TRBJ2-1,ASSPWGYEQF
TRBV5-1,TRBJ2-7,ASSVGGQGSLEQY
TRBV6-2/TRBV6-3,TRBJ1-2,ASSYGDTGLGGYT
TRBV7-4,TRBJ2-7,ASSLGSRGYEQY
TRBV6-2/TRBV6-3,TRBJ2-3,ASSYVLLTGLAGADTQY
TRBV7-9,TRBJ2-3,ASSLLAGGTDTQY